This is a list of T cell receptor beta chains from one sample in a study of neoadjuvant anti-PD-1 for oral cavity cancer. Clones were read by immunoSEQ multiplex PCR, and TCRdb kept only the in-frame ones, dropping some. The table includes approximately 42,000 clones, 77% detected once. The sample in question was PBMCs, obtained after nivolumab (anti-PD-1) treatment. The receptor source for this set is a person between 40 and 85 years old with oral cavity squamous cell carcinoma. Both conserved end residues are part of each CDR3. Fields, in order: D gene, V gene, CDR3 length, clone size, J gene, CDR3 protein, CDR3 DNA. The D gene is left open where the match is weak. Clone size is stated in some rows and not others, as once, few, many or a class when expanded.

>TRBD1|TRBV4-1|14|once|TRBJ2-3
CASSRETGADTQYF
TGCGCCAGCAGCCGAGAGACAGGGGCCGATACGCAGTATTTT
>TRBD2|TRBV4-2|13|.|TRBJ2-3
CASSRGLADTQYF
TGTGCCAGCAGCCGCGGACTAGCAGATACGCAGTATTTT
>.|TRBV5-1|14|.|TRBJ1-4
CASSSRPRSEKLFF
TGCGCCAGCAGCTCCCGACCGCGGAGTGAAAAACTGTTTTTT
>TRBD1|TRBV28|15|.|TRBJ1-2
CASRKGTGALSGYTF
TGTGCCAGCAGGAAGGGGACAGGAGCACTATCTGGCTACACCTTC
>.|TRBV5-1|14|.|TRBJ1-1
CASSLESRNTEAFF
TGCGCCAGCAGCTTGGAATCGAGGAACACTGAAGCTTTCTTT
>TRBD1|TRBV13|15|.|TRBJ2-1
CASSLRQGARNEQFF
TGTGCCAGCAGCTTAAGACAGGGGGCGCGCAATGAGCAGTTCTTC
>.|TRBV30|15|.|TRBJ2-2
CASILGLINTGELFF
TGTGCCTCCATCTTGGGACTGATTAACACCGGGGAGCTGTTTTTT
>TRBD1|TRBV5-1|14|.|TRBJ2-1
CASSATGGVNEQFF
TGCGCCAGCAGCGCCACAGGGGGTGTCAATGAGCAGTTCTTC
>TRBD1|TRBV7-9|17|few|TRBJ1-1
CASSLVPGQGMNTEAFF
TGTGCCAGCAGCCTCGTCCCGGGACAGGGAATGAACACTGAAGCTTTCTTT
>.|TRBV7-3|14|.|TRBJ1-1
CASSQGGLSTEAFF
TGTGCCAGCAGTCAAGGAGGGCTATCCACTGAAGCTTTCTTT
>TRBD1|TRBV5-4|15|.|TRBJ1-2
CASSDRQGGHYGYTF
TGTGCCAGCAGCGACCGACAGGGAGGGCACTATGGCTACACCTTC
>TRBD1|TRBV27|16|.|TRBJ2-7
CASSLSGGTGAYEQYF
TGTGCCAGCAGTTTATCAGGAGGGACAGGGGCCTACGAGCAGTACTTC
>.|TRBV7-2|17|.|TRBJ1-6
CASSLIPASSYNSPLHF
TGTGCCAGCAGCTTAATTCCGGCAAGCTCCTATAATTCACCCCTCCACTTT
>TRBD2|TRBV4-2|17|once|TRBJ2-5
CASSQGPGGSKQETQYF
TGTGCCAGCAGCCAAGGACCCGGGGGGTCCAAACAAGAGACCCAGTACTTC
>.|TRBV12-2|18|few|TRBJ1-2
CASRLAKGGRGSDYGYTF
TGTGCAAGTCGCCTAGCAAAAGGTGGTAGGGGTTCCGACTATGGCTACACCTTC
>.|TRBV5-4|15|.|TRBJ2-7
CASSPQRGGPREQYF
TGTGCCAGCAGCCCGCAAAGGGGGGGACCGCGCGAGCAGTACTTC
>TRBD2|TRBV7-9|18|.|TRBJ2-5
CASNPFVGSGSPQETQYF
TGTGCCAGCAACCCCTTCGTGGGTAGCGGGAGCCCCCAAGAGACCCAGTACTTC
>TRBD2|TRBV2|12|.|TRBJ2-7
CAGGASGYEQYF
TGTGCCGGAGGGGCTAGCGGCTACGAGCAGTACTTC
>TRBD1|TRBV5-8|14|.|TRBJ1-4
CASSSGQVNEKLFF
TGTGCCAGCAGTTCCGGACAGGTTAATGAAAAACTGTTTTTT
>.|TRBV14|13|.|TRBJ2-3
CASSLIQQGTQYF
TGTGCCAGCAGCCTAATTCAGCAGGGTACGCAGTATTTT
>.|TRBV2|13|.|TRBJ1-2
CASTRTQSDGYTF
TGTGCCAGCACCAGAACCCAATCGGATGGCTACACCTTC
>.|TRBV5-1|17|.|TRBJ1-4
CASSHRTGGEKGEKLFF
TGCGCCAGCAGCCATCGGACCGGCGGCGAGAAGGGTGAAAAACTGTTTTTT
>TRBD1|TRBV5-6|14|.|TRBJ1-1
CASSIGQGATEAFF
TGTGCCAGCAGCATCGGACAGGGGGCGACTGAAGCTTTCTTT
>TRBD1|TRBV7-2|16|.|TRBJ1-4
CASSLGQHSTNEKLFF
TGTGCCAGCAGCTTGGGACAGCACTCAACTAATGAAAAACTGTTTTTT
>.|TRBV12-5|13|.|TRBJ1-2
CASGFSQGVGYTF
TGTGCTAGTGGTTTTTCGCAGGGTGTAGGCTACACCTTC
>TRBD2|TRBV5-1|15|.|TRBJ2-1
CASSLSGLAGPEQFF
TGCGCCAGCAGCTTGTCAGGACTAGCGGGACCCGAGCAGTTCTTC
>.|TRBV19|18|.|TRBJ2-1
CARSGRGAFGLSYNEQFF
TGTGCCCGATCAGGACGGGGGGCGTTCGGTTTGTCCTACAATGAGCAGTTCTTC
>.|TRBV27|13|.|TRBJ1-2
CASSFRTRVGYTF
TGTGCCAGCAGTTTCCGGACCCGGGTTGGCTACACCTTC
>TRBD1|TRBV28|15|.|TRBJ1-4
CASSAQGAGNEKLFF
TGTGCCAGCAGTGCTCAGGGGGCGGGAAATGAAAAACTGTTTTTT
>.|TRBV5-5|17|.|TRBJ2-3
CASNPTASLTSTDTQYF
TGTGCCAGCAATCCGACAGCCTCCCTAACCAGCACAGATACGCAGTATTTT
>TRBD2|TRBV27|14|.|TRBJ2-7
CASSLGGGAYEQYF
TGTGCCAGCAGTTTGGGCGGGGGAGCCTACGAGCAGTACTTC
>.|TRBV10-1|13|.|TRBJ1-2
CASSPRAGGGYTF
TGCGCCAGCAGCCCTAGGGCCGGAGGAGGCTACACCTTC
>TRBD1|TRBV7-6|14|few|TRBJ1-1
CASLPTGEGTEAFF
TGTGCCAGCTTACCCACAGGGGAGGGCACTGAAGCTTTCTTT
>.|TRBV11-2|15|.|TRBJ1-5
CASNDPDTANQPQHF
TGTGCCAGCAACGACCCTGACACCGCCAATCAGCCCCAGCATTTT
>.|TRBV27|11|.|TRBJ2-3
CASLSTDTQYF
TGTGCCAGCCTTAGCACAGATACGCAGTATTTT
>.|TRBV6-5|14|.|TRBJ1-2
CASSKLTGVNGYTF
TGTGCCAGCAGTAAATTGACAGGAGTGAATGGCTACACCTTC
>.|TRBV27|15|.|TRBJ1-6
CASSSGTSRNSPLHF
TGTGCCAGCAGTTCCGGGACATCTAGAAATTCACCCCTCCACTTT
>.|TRBV18|12|.|TRBJ2-7
CASSPEQYEQYF
TGTGCCAGCTCACCCGAACAGTACGAGCAGTACTTC
>TRBD2|TRBV7-4|15|few|TRBJ2-5
CASSGQRLALETQYF
TGTGCCAGCAGCGGGCAGCGACTAGCTTTAGAGACCCAGTACTTC
>.|TRBV7-8|14|.|TRBJ1-5
CASTQPGSSKPQHF
TGTGCCAGCACCCAACCGGGCAGCTCGAAGCCCCAGCATTTT
>TRBD1|TRBV11-2|14|.|TRBJ2-4
CASSRAGTGNIQYF
TGTGCCAGCAGCCGAGCCGGGACAGGGAACATTCAGTACTTC
>.|TRBV28|14|once|TRBJ2-6
CASSFRSGANVLTF
TGTGCCAGCAGTTTCCGCTCTGGGGCCAACGTCCTGACTTTC
>TRBD1|TRBV29-1|15|medium-sized|TRBJ1-1
CSVEGGRGQARGAFF
TGCAGCGTTGAAGGGGGCCGCGGACAGGCTCGGGGAGCTTTCTTT
>TRBD1|TRBV7-9|16|once|TRBJ2-1
CASSPRQGREYNEQFF
TGTGCCAGCAGCCCCCGACAGGGTAGGGAGTACAATGAGCAGTTCTTC
>.|TRBV30|13|.|TRBJ2-3
CAWSRREKDTQYF
TGTGCCTGGAGTAGGAGGGAGAAAGATACGCAGTATTTT